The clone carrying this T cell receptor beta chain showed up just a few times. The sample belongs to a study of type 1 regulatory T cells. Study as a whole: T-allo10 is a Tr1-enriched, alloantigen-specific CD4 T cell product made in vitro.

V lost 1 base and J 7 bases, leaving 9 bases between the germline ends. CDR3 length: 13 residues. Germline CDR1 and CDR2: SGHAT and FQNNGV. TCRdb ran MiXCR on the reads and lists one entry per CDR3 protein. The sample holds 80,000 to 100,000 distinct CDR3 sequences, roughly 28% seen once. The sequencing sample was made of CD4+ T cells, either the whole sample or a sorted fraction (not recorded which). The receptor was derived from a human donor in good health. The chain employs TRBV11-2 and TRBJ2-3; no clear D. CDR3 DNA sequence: TGTGCCAGCAGCTTAGGTAGCAGAAATACGCAGTATTTT. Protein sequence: CASSLGSRNTQYF.